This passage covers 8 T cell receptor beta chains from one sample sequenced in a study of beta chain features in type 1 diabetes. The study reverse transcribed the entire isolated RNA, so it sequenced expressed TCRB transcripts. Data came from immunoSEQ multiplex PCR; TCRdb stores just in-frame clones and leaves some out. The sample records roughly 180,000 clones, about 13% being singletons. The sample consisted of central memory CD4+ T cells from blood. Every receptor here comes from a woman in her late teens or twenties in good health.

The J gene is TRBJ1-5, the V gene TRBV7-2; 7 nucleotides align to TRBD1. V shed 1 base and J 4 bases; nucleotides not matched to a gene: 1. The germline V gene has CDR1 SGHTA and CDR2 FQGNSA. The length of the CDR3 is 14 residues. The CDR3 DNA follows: TGTGCCAGCAGCTTAGAGACAGGGAATCAGCCCCAGCATTTT. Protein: CASSLETGNQPQHF.

The chain's CDR3 is CASSPAGTRSTGELFF. CDR3 coding DNA: TGTGCCAGCAGCCCCGCCGGGACTAGAAGCACCGGGGAGCTGTTTTTT. This chain joins TRBV7-2 and TRBJ2-2, with 8 nucleotides matching TRBD2. The CDR3 has 16 residues. Trimming at V came to 5 bases and at J to 4 bases, leaving 9 bases not matched to a gene. The V gene's germline CDR1 is SGHTA and CDR2 FQGNSA.

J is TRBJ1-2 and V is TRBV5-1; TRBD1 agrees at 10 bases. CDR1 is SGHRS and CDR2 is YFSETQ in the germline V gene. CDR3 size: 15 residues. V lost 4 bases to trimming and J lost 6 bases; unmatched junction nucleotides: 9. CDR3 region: CASSVRQGADDGYTF. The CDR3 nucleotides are TGCGCCAGCAGCGTGCGACAGGGGGCGGATGATGGCTACACCTTC.

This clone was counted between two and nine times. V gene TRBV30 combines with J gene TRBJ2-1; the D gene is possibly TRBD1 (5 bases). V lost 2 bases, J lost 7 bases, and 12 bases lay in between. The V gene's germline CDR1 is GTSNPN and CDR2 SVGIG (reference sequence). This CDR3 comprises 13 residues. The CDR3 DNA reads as TGTGCCTGGAGTAAAGGGGTGGGGAATGAGCAGTTCTTC. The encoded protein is CAWSKGVGNEQFF.

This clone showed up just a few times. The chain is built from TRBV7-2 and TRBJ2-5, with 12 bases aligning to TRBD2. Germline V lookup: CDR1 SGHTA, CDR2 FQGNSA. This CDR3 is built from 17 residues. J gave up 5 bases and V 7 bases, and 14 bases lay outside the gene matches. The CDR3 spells CASTRLAGDPRMETQYF. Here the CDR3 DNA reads TGTGCCAGCACCCGACTAGCGGGAGACCCACGGATGGAGACCCAGTACTTC.

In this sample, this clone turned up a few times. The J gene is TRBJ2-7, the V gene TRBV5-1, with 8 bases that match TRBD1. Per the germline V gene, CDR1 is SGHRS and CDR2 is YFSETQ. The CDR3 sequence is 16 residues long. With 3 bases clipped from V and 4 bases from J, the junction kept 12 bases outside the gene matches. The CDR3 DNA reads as TGCGCCAGCAGCTCTGACTTTAGACAGGGGAAATACGAGCAGTACTTC. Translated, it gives CASSSDFRQGKYEQYF. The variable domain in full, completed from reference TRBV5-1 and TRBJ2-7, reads KAGVTQTPRYLIKTRGQQVTLSCSPISGHRSVSWYQQTPGQGLQFLFEYFSETQRNKGNFPGRFSGRQFSNSRSEMNVSTLELGDSALYLCASSSDFRQGKYEQYFGPGTRLTVT.

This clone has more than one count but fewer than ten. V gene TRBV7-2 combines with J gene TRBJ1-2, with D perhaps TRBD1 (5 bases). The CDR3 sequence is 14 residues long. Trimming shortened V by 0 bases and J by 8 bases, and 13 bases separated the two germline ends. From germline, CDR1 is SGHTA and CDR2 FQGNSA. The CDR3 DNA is TGTGCCAGCAGCTTAGCGCAGGGTTCCCGGGGCTACACCTTC. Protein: CASSLAQGSRGYTF.

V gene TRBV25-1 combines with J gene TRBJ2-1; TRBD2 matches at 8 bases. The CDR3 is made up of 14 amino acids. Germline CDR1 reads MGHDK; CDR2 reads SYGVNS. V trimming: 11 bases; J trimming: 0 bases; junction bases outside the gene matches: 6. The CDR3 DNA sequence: TGTGCCGTACTAAGCGGGAGCTCCTACAATGAGCAGTTCTTC. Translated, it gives CAVLSGSSYNEQFF.